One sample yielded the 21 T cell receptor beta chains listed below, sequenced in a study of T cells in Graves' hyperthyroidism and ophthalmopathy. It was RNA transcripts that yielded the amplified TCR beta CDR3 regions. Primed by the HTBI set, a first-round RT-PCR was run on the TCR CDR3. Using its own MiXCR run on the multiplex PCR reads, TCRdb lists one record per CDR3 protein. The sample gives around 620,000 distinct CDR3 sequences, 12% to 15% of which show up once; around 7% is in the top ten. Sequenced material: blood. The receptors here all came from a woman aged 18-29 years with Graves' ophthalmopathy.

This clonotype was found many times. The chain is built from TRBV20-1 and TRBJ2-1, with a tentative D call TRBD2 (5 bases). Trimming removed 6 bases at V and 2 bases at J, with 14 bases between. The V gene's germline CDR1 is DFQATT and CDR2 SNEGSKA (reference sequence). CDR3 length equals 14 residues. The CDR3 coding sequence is TGCAGTGCCCCCCGACGGGGTACCTACAATGAGCAGTTCTTC. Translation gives CSAPRRGTYNEQFF.

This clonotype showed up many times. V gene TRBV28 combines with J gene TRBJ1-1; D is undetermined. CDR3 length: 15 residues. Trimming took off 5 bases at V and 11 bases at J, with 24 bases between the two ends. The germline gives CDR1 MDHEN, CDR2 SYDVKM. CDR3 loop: CASSPPLPRAGQAFF. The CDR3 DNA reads TGTGCCAGCAGTCCCCCCTTACCGAGGGCAGGTCAGGCTTTCTTT.

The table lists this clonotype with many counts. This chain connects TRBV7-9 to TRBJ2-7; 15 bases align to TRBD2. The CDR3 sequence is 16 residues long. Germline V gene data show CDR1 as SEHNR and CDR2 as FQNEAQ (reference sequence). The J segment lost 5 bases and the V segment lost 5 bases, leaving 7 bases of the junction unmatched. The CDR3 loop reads CASSNVGLAGGDEQYF. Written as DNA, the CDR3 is TGTGCCAGCAGCAACGTCGGACTAGCGGGAGGGGACGAGCAGTACTTC.

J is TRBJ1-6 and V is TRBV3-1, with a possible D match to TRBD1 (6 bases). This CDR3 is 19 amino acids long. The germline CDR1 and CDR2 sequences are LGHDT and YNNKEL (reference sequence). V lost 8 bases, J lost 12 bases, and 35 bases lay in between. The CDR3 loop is CASHRTWLRGTRLKEPLHF. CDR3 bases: TGTGCCAGCCACCGCACGTGGCTTAGGGGGACAAGACTAAAGGAACCCCTCCACTTT.

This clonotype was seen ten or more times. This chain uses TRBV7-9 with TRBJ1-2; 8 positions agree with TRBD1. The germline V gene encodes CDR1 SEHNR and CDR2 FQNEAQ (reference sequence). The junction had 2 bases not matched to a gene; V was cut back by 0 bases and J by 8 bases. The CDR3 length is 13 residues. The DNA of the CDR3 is TGTGCCAGCAGCTTAGCCGACAGGGGAGGCTACACCTTC. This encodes CASSLADRGGYTF.

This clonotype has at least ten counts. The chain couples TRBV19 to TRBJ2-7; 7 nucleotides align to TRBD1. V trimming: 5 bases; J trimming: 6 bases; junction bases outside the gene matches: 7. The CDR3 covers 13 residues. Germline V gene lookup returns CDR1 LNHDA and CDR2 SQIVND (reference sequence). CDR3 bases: TGTGCCAGTAGTGCACGACAGGGCCTCGAGCAGTACTTC. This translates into CASSARQGLEQYF.

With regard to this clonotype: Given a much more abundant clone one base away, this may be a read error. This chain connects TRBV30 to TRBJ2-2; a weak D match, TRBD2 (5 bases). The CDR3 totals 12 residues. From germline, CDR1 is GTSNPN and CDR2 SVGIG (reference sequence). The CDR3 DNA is TGTGCCTGGAGTCCAGTAGCCGGGGAGCTGCTTTTT. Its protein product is CAWSPVAGELLF.

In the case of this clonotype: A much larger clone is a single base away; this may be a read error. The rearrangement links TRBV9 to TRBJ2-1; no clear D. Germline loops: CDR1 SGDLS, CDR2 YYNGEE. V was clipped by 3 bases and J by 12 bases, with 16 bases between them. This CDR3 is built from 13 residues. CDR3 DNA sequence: TGTGCCAGCAGCGCAACCCCGACCTATGGGCAGTTCTTC. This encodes CASSATPTYGQFF.

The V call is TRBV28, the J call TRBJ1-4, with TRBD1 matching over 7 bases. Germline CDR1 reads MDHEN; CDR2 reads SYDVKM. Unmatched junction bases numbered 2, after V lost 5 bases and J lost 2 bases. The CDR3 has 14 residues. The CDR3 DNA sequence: TGTGCCAGCAGTCGACAGGGCACTAATGAAAAACTGTTTTTT. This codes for CASSRQGTNEKLFF.

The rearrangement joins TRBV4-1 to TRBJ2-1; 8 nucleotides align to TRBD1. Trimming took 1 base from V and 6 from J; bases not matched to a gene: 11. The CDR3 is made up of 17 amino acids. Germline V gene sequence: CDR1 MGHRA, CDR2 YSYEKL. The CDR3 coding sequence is TGCGCCAGCAGCCAAGGGCGAGCACAGGGGGGATCCAATGAGCAGTTCTTC. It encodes CASSQGRAQGGSNEQFF.

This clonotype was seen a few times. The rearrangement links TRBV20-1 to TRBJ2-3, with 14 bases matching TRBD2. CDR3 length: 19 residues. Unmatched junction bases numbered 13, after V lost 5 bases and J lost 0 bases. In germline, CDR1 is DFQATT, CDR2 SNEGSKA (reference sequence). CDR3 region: CSAATHGTSGSLSTDTQYF. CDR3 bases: TGCAGTGCTGCGACCCACGGGACTAGCGGGAGTTTGAGCACAGATACGCAGTATTTT.

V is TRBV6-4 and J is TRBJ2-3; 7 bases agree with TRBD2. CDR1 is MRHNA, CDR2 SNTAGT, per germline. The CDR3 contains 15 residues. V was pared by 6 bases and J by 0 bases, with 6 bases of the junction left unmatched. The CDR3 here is CASRDQRGSTDTQYF. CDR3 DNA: TGTGCCAGCAGGGACCAGCGGGGTAGCACAGATACGCAGTATTTT.

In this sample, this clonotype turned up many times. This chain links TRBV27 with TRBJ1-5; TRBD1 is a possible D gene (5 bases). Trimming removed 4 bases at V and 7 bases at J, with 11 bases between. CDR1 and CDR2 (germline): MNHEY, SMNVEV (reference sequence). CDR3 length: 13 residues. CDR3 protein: CASSSAGGQPQHF. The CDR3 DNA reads TGTGCCAGCAGTTCGGCTGGGGGGCAGCCCCAGCATTTT.

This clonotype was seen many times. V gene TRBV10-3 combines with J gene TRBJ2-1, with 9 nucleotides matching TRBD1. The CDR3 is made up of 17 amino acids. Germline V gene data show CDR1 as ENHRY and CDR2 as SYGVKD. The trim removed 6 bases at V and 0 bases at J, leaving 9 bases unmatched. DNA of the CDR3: TGTGCCATCAGGCGGGACAGGGTCGGTAGCTCCTACAATGAGCAGTTCTTC. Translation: CAIRRDRVGSSYNEQFF.

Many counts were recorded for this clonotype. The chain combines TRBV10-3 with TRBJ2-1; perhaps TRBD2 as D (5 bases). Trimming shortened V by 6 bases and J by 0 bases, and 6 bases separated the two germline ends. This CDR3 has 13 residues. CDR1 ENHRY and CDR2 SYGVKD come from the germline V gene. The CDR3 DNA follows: TGTGCCATCAGACGGGACTCCTACAATGAGCAGTTCTTC. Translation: CAIRRDSYNEQFF.

The CDR3 sequence is CASSSPPYPTSTDTQYF. The CDR3 nucleotides read TGTGCCAGCAGTTCGCCCCCATACCCCACTAGCACAGATACGCAGTATTTT. The chain links TRBV27 to TRBJ2-3; D unresolved. The CDR3 is made up of 17 amino acids. Germline CDR1 MNHEY, CDR2 SMNVEV (reference sequence). Trimming pared 4 bases from V and 0 bases from J, leaving 17 bases between.

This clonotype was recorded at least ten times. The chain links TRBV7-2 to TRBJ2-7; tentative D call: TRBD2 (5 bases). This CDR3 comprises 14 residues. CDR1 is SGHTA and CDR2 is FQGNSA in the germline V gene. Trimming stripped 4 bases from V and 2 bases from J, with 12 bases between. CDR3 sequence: CASSSAWTPYEQYF. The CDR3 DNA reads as TGTGCCAGCAGCTCGGCGTGGACTCCCTACGAGCAGTACTTC.

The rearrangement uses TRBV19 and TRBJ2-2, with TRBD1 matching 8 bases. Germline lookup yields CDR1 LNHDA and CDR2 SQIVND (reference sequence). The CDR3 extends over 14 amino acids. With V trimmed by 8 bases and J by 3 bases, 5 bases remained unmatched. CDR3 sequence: CASQTGVDTGELFF. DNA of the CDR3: TGTGCCAGTCAGACAGGGGTTGACACCGGGGAGCTGTTTTTT.

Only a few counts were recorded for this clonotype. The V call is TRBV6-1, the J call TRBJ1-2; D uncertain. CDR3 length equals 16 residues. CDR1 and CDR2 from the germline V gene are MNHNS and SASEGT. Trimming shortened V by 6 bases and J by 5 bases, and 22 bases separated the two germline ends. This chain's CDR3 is CASSDSFRIRLYGYTF. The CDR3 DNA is TGTGCCAGCAGCGATTCTTTCAGGATCAGATTGTATGGCTACACCTTC.

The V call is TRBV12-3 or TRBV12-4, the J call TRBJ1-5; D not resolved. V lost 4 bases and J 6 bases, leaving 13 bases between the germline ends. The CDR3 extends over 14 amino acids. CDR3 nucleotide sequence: TGTGCCAGCAGTTCCCGGGCCGGAGGTCAGCCCCAGCATTTT. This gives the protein CASSSRAGGQPQHF.

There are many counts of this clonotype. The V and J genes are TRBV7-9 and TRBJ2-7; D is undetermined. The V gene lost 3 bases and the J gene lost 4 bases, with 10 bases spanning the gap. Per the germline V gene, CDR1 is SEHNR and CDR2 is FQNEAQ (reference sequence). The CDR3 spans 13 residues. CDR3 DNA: TGTGCCAGCAGCTTTGGGCCTAGATACGAGCAGTACTTC. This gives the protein CASSFGPRYEQYF.